What follows is one TCR beta chain and its context. This sample stems from a study of blood T cell repertoires in COVID-19. Cohort 3 recovery required two negative PCRs, clearance, or symptom resolution. As processed by the authors: Amplification with reference gene primers provided the estimates of nucleated cell counts. The method was immunoSEQ multiplex PCR; TCRdb's version includes in-frame clones alone and lacks a portion of them. From that table come the V and J calls and clone size; the DNA was used to work out D and trimming. The repertoire holds some 170,000 clones, with more than 80% as singletons. The receptor was isolated from a man in his forties who had recovered from COVID-19. Sample: PBMCs or T cells enriched from blood (not recorded which).

The CDR3 coding sequence is TGTGCCAGCAGTTACTCCCCGGGACAGCTTCCCTATGGCTACACCTTC. Its protein product is CASSYSPGQLPYGYTF. V is TRBV6-5 and J is TRBJ1-2; 7 bases line up with TRBD1. V shed 0 bases and J 4 bases; nucleotides not matched to a gene: 8. This CDR3 comprises 16 residues. From germline, CDR1 is MNHEY and CDR2 SVGAGI.